Listed below are T cell receptor beta chains from one sample, sequenced in a study of CXCR3-negative and CXCR3-positive naive CD8 T cells. TCRdb reprocessed the 5' RACE reads, with one entry per CDR3 protein and no DNA. This listing includes around 63,000 distinct CDR3 sequences. The material sequenced was naive CXCR3+ CD8+ T cells from blood. The receptors originated from a human donor in good health. Some clones in this sample may be carry-over from other donors' samples. CDR3s include the opening cysteine and the closing phenylalanine or tryptophan.

>TRBJ2-3|TRBV2
CASKMSGGSHTDTQYF
>TRBJ2-1|TRBV7-2
CASSLEPSGNEQFF
>TRBJ2-2|TRBV6-5
CASSYGEGGELFF
>TRBJ1-3|TRBV7-9
CASSPPTHPGNTIYF
>TRBJ2-7|TRBV5-1
CATSGGYEQYF
>TRBJ2-7|TRBV7-2
CASTWEGAYEQYF
>TRBJ1-1|TRBV6-6
CASSLGQEAFF
>TRBJ2-3|TRBV29-1
CSGRGGEERETDTQYF
>TRBJ2-7|TRBV2
CASSEGTGVYELYF
>TRBJ1-1|TRBV28
CASSFVGLNTEAFF
>TRBJ2-1|TRBV29-1
CSAVGGASGGKPYNEQFF
>TRBJ2-7|TRBV27
CASSWGHSYEQYF
>TRBJ2-3|TRBV6-2/TRBV6-3
CASSSLFSGLSTDTQYF
>TRBJ2-6|TRBV7-2
CASRDSGANVLTF
>TRBJ2-5|TRBV20-1
CSIPGAGELETQYF
>TRBJ2-7|TRBV5-1
CASSFPGQNYEQYF
>TRBJ2-3|TRBV29-1
CSVEDGLTDTQYF
>TRBJ2-7|TRBV14
CASSPRPGQGPPYFFEQYF
>TRBJ2-7|TRBV7-8
CASSLLENLYEQYF
>TRBJ2-3|TRBV20-1
CSAREGADTQYF
>TRBJ2-7|TRBV20-1
CSASWGAGEQYF
>TRBJ2-2|TRBV29-1
CSVVPAGQGDGELFF
>TRBJ2-1|TRBV6-2/TRBV6-3
CASSYGGGGRSEQFF
>TRBJ1-1|TRBV4-1
CASRDSGILNTEAFF
>TRBJ1-1|TRBV10-3
CAISEGGLNTEAFF
>TRBJ2-2|TRBV20-1
CSASKGADTGELFF
>TRBJ2-7|TRBV20-1
CSARDLNSATYEQYF
>TRBJ2-7|TRBV6-1
CASSLLALSYEQYF
>TRBJ2-2|TRBV29-1
CSVAERNTGELFF
>TRBJ1-1|TRBV27
CASSLWGPAEAFF
>TRBJ2-1|TRBV5-5
CASSLGLADYNEQLF
>TRBJ2-4|TRBV9
CASSLRPDRTKNIQYF
>TRBJ2-5|TRBV28
CASSRIAGGYQETQYF
>TRBJ2-7|TRBV4-3
CASSQGRMHEQYF
>TRBJ2-1|TRBV6-4
CASSAEQGEYAEQFF
>TRBJ2-1|TRBV7-3
CASSLSPAEGNEQFF
>TRBJ1-5|TRBV15
CATSSARLVQPQHF
>TRBJ1-2|TRBV23-1
CASSRPRRGAPDGYTF
>TRBJ2-1|TRBV7-8
CASSHKDRADNEQFF
>TRBJ2-7|TRBV28
CASSLAASFSYEQYF
>TRBJ2-1|TRBV4-3
CASSQDRGGFEQFF
>TRBJ2-5|TRBV6-2/TRBV6-3
CASSYSGLAGETQYF
>TRBJ2-2|TRBV12-5
CASGLIGGKTGELFF
>TRBJ2-7|TRBV7-9
CASSIDYEQYF
>TRBJ2-4|TRBV12-3/TRBV12-4
CASSPGLRRIQYF
>TRBJ1-1|TRBV12-3/TRBV12-4
CASRSGRNTEAFF
>TRBJ2-1|TRBV24-1
CATSVGEHEQFF
>TRBJ1-5|TRBV19
CASSIGTGLSNQPQHF
>TRBJ2-7|TRBV29-1
CSVAGDREGYEQYF
>TRBJ1-1|TRBV12-3/TRBV12-4
CASSLESTNTEAFF
>TRBJ2-2|TRBV29-1
CSVGTGGSGELFF
>TRBJ2-1|TRBV5-1
CASSLEGSNEQFF
>TRBJ2-2|TRBV9
CASSVVSGPPNTGELFF
>TRBJ2-1|TRBV4-3
CASSQDAGGSYNEQFF
>TRBJ2-1|TRBV10-3
CAISDSVGHNEQFF
>TRBJ2-7|TRBV15
CATSPAGVVYEQYF
>TRBJ2-7|TRBV5-5
CASSLTWDSPYEQYF
>TRBJ1-4|TRBV7-2
CASSYRPKPDAF
>TRBJ2-7|TRBV2
CARGGGAYEQYF